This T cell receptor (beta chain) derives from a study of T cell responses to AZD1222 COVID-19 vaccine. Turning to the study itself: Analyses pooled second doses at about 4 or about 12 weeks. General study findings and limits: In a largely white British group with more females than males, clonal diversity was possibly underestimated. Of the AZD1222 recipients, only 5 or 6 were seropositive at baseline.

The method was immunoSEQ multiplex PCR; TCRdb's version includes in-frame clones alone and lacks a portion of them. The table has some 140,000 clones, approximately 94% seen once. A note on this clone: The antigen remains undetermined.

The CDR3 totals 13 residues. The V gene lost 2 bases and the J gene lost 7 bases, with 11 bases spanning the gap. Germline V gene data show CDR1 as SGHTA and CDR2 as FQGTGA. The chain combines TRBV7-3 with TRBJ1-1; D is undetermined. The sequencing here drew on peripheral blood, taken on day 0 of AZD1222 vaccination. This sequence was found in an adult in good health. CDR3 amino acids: CASSLLQESEAFF. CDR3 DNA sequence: TGTGCCAGCAGCTTACTTCAGGAAAGTGAAGCTTTCTTT. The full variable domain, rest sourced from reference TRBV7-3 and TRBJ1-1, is GAGVSQTPSNKVTEKGKYVELRCDPISGHTALYWYRQSLGQGPEFLIYFQGTGAADDSGLPNDRFFAVRPEGSVSTLKIQRTERGDSAVYLCASSLLQESEAFFGQGTRLTVV.